This record looks at one T cell receptor beta chain sequence and its context. Antigen unknown. The sample comes from a study of cytomegalovirus exposure and HLA in healthy donors. Study outcomes and limitations: Donors were assumed by presence/absence analyses to have roughly uniform sequencing depth.

CDR3 length: 16 amino acids. Between the trimmed V and J ends, which lost 4 bases and 1 base, there was a span of 16 bases. Looked up from germline, CDR1 is SGHDN and CDR2 is FVKESK. The PCR used 60 Vbeta and 13 Jbeta primers. The data were produced by immunoSEQ multiplex PCR, yet TCRdb's version contains in-frame clones alone and is incomplete. Of about 130,000 clones in the sample, about four fifths were seen once. The chain joins TRBV14 to TRBJ1-1; D may be TRBD1 (5 bases). The sequenced material came from PBMCs. This sequence originates from a man aged 25 to 40 in good health and CMV-seronegative. The chain's CDR3 is CASSLGGEERNTEAFF. CDR3 DNA: TGTGCCAGCAGCCTCGGGGGGGAAGAAAGGAACACTGAAGCTTTCTTT. The full variable domain, completed using reference TRBV14 and TRBJ1-1, is EAGVTQFPSHSVIEKGQTVTLRCDPISGHDNLYWYRRVMGKEIKFLLHFVKESKQDESGMPNNRFLAERTGGTYSTLKVQPAELEDSGVYFCASSLGGEERNTEAFFGQGTRLTVV.